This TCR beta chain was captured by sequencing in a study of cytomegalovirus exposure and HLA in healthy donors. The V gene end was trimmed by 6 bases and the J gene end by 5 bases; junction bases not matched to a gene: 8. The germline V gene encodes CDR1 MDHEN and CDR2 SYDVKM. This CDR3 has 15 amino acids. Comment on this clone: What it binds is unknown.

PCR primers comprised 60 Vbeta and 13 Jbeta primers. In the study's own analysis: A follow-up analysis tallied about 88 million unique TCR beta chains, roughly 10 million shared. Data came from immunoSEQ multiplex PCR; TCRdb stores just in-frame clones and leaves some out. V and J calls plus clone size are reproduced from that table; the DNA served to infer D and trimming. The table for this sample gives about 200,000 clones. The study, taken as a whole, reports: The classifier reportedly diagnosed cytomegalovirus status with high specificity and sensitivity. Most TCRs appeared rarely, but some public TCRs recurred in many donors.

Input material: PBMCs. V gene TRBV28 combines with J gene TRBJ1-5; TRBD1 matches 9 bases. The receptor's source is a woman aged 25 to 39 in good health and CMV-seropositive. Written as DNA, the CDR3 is TGTGCCAGCAGGGGGACAGGGATCGGCGATCAGCCCCAGCATTTT. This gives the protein CASRGTGIGDQPQHF.